This T cell receptor beta chain was captured by sequencing in a study of long-term antiretroviral therapy in people with HIV. Per germline, CDR1 SGHRS and CDR2 YFSETQ. The CDR3 is 14 amino acids. The V segment lost 4 bases and the J segment 5 bases; nucleotides outside the gene matches: 6. General study points: After ART, diversity increased yet remained lower than transplant donor controls. Those clones which expanded before ART made up the dominant part of the repertoire at all time points.

As regards this clone: No antigen is known for it.

Samples were assayed with immunoSEQ v3.0 at survey level. Sequenced by immunoSEQ multiplex PCR; TCRdb stores in-frame clones only, minus some. The table includes just under 20,000 clones, about 91% detected once. The receptor was isolated from a young man with HIV. The chain has TRBV5-1 and TRBJ1-1; 9 bases are shared with TRBD1. Source: unsorted PBMCs, taken 2.1 years after starting antiretroviral therapy. The CDR3: CASSPGQGLTEAFF. In DNA, the CDR3 is TGCGCCAGCAGCCCTGGACAGGGGTTAACTGAAGCTTTCTTT.